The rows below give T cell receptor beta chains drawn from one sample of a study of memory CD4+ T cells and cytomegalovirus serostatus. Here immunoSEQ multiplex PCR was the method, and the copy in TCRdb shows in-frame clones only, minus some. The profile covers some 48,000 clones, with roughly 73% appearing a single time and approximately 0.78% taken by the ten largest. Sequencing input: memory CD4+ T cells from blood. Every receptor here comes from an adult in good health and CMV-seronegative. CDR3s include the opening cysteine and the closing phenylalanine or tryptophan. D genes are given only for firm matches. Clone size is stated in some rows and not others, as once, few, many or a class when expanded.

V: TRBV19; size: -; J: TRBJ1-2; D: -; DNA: TGTGCCAGTTCTACAGGGCCTAACTATGGCTACACCTTC; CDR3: CASSTGPNYGYTF
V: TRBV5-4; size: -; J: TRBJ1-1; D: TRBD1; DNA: TGTGCCAGCAGAACCGGGACAGGACCGAACACTGAAGCTTTCTTT; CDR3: CASRTGTGPNTEAFF
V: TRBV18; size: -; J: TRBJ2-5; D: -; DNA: TGTGCCAGCTCACAGGAAGAGACCCAGTACTTC; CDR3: CASSQEETQYF
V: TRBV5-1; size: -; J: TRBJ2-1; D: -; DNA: TGCGCCAGCAGCCCCGGGGTTGACAATGAGCAGTTCTTC; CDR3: CASSPGVDNEQFF
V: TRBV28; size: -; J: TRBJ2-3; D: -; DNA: TGTGCCAGCAGGGTGGGAGCCGGAGATACGCAGTATTTT; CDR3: CASRVGAGDTQYF
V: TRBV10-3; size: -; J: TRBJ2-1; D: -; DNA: TGTGCCATCCAAACGGTAGGGGGGGTGGAGCAGTTCTTC; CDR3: CAIQTVGGVEQFF
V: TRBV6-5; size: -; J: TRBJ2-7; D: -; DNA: TGTGCCAGCAGTTACGGATTGGGGGGCGGCGAGCAGTACTTC; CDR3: CASSYGLGGGEQYF
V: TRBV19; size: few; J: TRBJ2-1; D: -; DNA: TGTGCCAGTAGTATAGTCTCCAATGAGCAGTTCTTC; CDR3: CASSIVSNEQFF
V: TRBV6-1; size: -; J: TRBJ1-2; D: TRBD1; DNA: TGTGCCAGCAGACCCGCGGGACAGGTGGTGTATGGCTACACCTTC; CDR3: CASRPAGQVVYGYTF
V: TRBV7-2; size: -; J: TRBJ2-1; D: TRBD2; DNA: TGTGCCAGCAGCCCTGGACTAGCCGAATCCTACAATGAGCAGTTCTTC; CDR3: CASSPGLAESYNEQFF
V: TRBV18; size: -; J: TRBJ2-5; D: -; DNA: TGTGCCAGCTCACCAGGGACGAAAGAGACCCAGTACTTC; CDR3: CASSPGTKETQYF
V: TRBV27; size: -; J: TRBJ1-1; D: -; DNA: TGTGCCAGGAAGGGGGTTGGCACTGAAGCTTTCTTT; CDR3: CARKGVGTEAFF
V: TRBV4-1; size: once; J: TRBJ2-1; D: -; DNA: TGCGCCAGTACTAAACTACAGGGAGGGAATGAGCAGTTCTTC; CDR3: CASTKLQGGNEQFF
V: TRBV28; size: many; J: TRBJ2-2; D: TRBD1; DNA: TGTGCCAGCAGTTTAGGGACAGGGAACACCGGGGAGCTGTTTTTT; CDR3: CASSLGTGNTGELFF
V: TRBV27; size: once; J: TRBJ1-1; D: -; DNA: TGTGCCAGCACCCTGGGCGGAGGGGGGGCCACTGAAGCTTTCTTT; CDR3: CASTLGGGGATEAFF
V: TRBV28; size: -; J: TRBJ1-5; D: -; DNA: TGTGCCAGCAGTTTATGGTCGATGCTCAATCAGCCCCAGCATTTT; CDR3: CASSLWSMLNQPQHF
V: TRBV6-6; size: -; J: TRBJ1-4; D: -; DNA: TGTGCCAGCAGTTACGACAGGTTTAATGAAAAACTGTTTTTT; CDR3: CASSYDRFNEKLFF
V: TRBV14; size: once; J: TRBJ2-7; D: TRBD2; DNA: TGTGCCAGCAGCCCCCGCCAGCGGGGGCCCTACGAGCAGTACTTC; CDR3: CASSPRQRGPYEQYF
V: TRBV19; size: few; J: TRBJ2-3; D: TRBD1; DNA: TGTGCCAGTGGGGCAGGGGGCTTCACAGATACGCAGTATTTT; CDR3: CASGAGGFTDTQYF
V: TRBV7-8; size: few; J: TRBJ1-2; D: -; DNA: TGTGCCAGCAGCTTGCGTGACAGAGGCTACACCTTC; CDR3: CASSLRDRGYTF
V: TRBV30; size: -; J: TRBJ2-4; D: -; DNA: TGTGCCTGGGAGACAGGCGGTTGGGCCAAAAACATTCAGTACTTC; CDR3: CAWETGGWAKNIQYF
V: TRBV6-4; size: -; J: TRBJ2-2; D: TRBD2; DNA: TGTGCCAGCAGTGAGGGTAGCGGGAGAGGAACCGGGGAGCTGTTTTTT; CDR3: CASSEGSGRGTGELFF
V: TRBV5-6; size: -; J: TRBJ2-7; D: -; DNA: TGTGCCAGCAGCTTGGCGGGGCTCTACGAGCAGTACTTC; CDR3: CASSLAGLYEQYF
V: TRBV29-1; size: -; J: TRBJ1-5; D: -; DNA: TGCAGCGTTCGGGACGGTAATCAGCCCCAGCATTTT; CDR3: CSVRDGNQPQHF
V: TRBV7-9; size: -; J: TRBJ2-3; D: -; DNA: TGTGCCAGCAGCTTAGCGGGAGCAGATACGCAGTATTTT; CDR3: CASSLAGADTQYF
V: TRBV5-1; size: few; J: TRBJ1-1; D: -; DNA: TGCGCCAGCAGCCCGGAAGGCGGCGGGAGCACTGAAGCTTTCTTT; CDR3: CASSPEGGGSTEAFF
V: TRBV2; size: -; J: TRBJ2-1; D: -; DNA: TGTGCCAGCAGTGGGACCATCAACCTCTCCTACAATGAGCAGTTCTTC; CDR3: CASSGTINLSYNEQFF
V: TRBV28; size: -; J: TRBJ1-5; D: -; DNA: TGTGCCAGCAGTTTTAGGGCAATCAGTCAGCCCCAGCATTTT; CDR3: CASSFRAISQPQHF
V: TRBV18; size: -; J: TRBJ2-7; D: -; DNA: TGTGCCAGCTCACCACCGCAGGGCTACGAGCAGTACTTC; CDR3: CASSPPQGYEQYF
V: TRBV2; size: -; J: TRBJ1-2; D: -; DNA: TGTGCCAGCGGGCAGGGGATGGACTATGGCTACACCTTC; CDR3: CASGQGMDYGYTF
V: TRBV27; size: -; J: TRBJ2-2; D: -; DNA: TGTGCCAGCAGGCCCCAGGGTAACACCGGGGAGCTGTTTTTT; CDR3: CASRPQGNTGELFF
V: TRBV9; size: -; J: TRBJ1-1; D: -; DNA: TGTGCCAGCAGCGCCGGCACAGGGCGAAGTGAAGCTTTCTTT; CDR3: CASSAGTGRSEAFF
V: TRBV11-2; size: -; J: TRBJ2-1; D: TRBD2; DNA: TGTGCCAGCAGCTTTCTAGCGGGCTCCTACAATGAGCAGTTCTTC; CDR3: CASSFLAGSYNEQFF
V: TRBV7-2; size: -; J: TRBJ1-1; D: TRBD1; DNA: TGTGCCAGCAGCCACGGACAGGGAAACACTGAAGCTTTCTTT; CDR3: CASSHGQGNTEAFF
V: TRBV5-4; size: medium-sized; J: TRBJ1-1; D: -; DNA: TGTGCCAGCAGAGCAGCCCTTGGGAACACTGAAGCTTTCTTT; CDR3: CASRAALGNTEAFF
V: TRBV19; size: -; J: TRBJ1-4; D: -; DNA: TGTGCCAGTAGTATCATGCAGACTAATGAAAAACTGTTTTTT; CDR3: CASSIMQTNEKLFF
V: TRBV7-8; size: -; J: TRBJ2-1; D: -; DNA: TGTGCCAGCAGCTTGGACTGGGTGGACGGTGAGCAGTTCTTC; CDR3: CASSLDWVDGEQFF